This TCR beta chain was recovered during a study of blood T cell repertoires in COVID-19. Whole-study context: Sites in the United States, Italy and Spain provided acute and convalescent COVID-19 samples.

The CDR3 loop spans 16 amino acids. Germline lookup yields CDR1 MNHNS and CDR2 SASEGT. The germline V and J ends were trimmed by 1 base and 1 base, with 11 bases remaining between them. Authors' methods: Estimated nucleated cell counts came from reference gene primer amplification. This table comes from immunoSEQ multiplex PCR, and its TCRdb copy is limited to in-frame clones, with some not included. The V and J calls and clone size come from that table; D and trimming were worked out from the DNA. The sample has under 250,000 clones; about four fifths are singletons. Participants reported their clinical history, and cohort assignment relied on those reports. The sample holds a few counts of this clone.

Input material: PBMCs or T cells enriched from blood (not recorded which). This rearrangement joins TRBV6-1 to TRBJ1-5; no definite D call. This TCR came from a woman aged 40 to 49 who had been exposed to COVID-19. CDR3 sequence: CASSEDSRLSNQPQHF. CDR3 bases: TGTGCCAGCAGTGAAGACAGTCGGTTGAGCAATCAGCCCCAGCATTTT.